The 2 T cell receptor beta chains listed next were all sequenced from one sample in a study of radiation and T cells in renal cell carcinoma. Clones were read by immunoSEQ multiplex PCR, and TCRdb kept only the in-frame ones, dropping some. Of about 140,000 clones listed, 75% to 90% are singletons. As to time point: baseline pretreatment blood. Regarding treatment: 15 Gy SBRT to primary tumor, nephrectomy 4 weeks later. This specimen consisted of blood, obtained from a patient whose treatment included radiotherapy and nephrectomy. The receptor source for this set is a woman between 50 and 59 years old with renal cell carcinoma.

V is TRBV6-1 and J is TRBJ2-1; 7 nucleotides match TRBD2. This CDR3 spans 17 amino acids. Germline V gene sequence: CDR1 MNHNS, CDR2 SASEGT. After removal of 1 base from V and 5 bases from J, the junction contained 11 bases not matched to a gene. CDR3 nucleotide sequence: TGTGCCAGCAGTGAAGTCGGCGGGAGATACGTCCACAATGAGCAGTTCTTC. This sequence encodes CASSEVGGRYVHNEQFF.

The chain couples TRBV28 to TRBJ1-5; tentative D call: TRBD1 (6 bases). This CDR3 contains 12 residues. CDR1 is MDHEN, CDR2 SYDVKM, per germline. Trimming removed 7 bases from V and 6 bases from J, with 10 bases in between. This chain's CDR3 is CASTLGGQPQHF. CDR3 bases: TGTGCCAGCACCCTAGGGGGTCAGCCCCAGCATTTT.